This T cell receptor (beta chain) derives from a study of early T cells in non-severe SARS-CoV-2 infection. At the level of the study: Chains from this unsorted whole-blood bulk RNA could not be paired.

Germline V gene data show CDR1 as SGHDN and CDR2 as FVKESK. The germline V and J ends were trimmed by 4 bases and 0 bases, with 3 bases remaining between them. This CDR3 region has 12 residues. Study-level results: Using VDJdb, the matching emphasized anti-spike CD8 responses while missing private and CD4 specificities.

This clonotype was found many times. Its antigen remains unidentified. Individual cDNA molecules each received unique molecular identifiers attached to them. TCRdb redid the calling of the 5' RACE reads with MiXCR, one entry per CDR3 protein. Of around 35,000 distinct CDR3 sequences detected, 4.5% to 7% appear once; the ten largest clones hold around 25%. This chain connects TRBV14 to TRBJ2-5; D gene uncertain. The receptor's source is an adult who was a healthcare worker with PCR-confirmed SARS-CoV-2 infection or an uninfected control (not recorded which). Sequences were obtained from whole blood. CDR3 region: CASSRNQETQYF. Here the CDR3 DNA reads TGTGCCAGCAGCCGGAACCAAGAGACCCAGTACTTC.